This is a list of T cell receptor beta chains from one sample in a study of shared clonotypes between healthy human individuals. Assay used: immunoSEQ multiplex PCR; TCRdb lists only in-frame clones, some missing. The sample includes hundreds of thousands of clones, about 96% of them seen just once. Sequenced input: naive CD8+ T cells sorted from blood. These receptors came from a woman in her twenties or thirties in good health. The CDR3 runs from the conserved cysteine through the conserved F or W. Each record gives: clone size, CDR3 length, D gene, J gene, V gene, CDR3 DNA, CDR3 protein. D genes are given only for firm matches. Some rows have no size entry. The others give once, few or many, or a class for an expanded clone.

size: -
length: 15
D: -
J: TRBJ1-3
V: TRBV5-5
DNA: TGTGCCAGCATGCTGGGGGCAAGCTCCGGAAACACCATATATTTT
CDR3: CASMLGASSGNTIYF

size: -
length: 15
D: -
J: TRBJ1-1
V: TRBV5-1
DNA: TGCGCCAGCAGCTTGCGTTCCGCCTTGAACACTGAAGCTTTCTTT
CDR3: CASSLRSALNTEAFF

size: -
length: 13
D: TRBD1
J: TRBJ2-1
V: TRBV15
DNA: TGTGCCACCAGCAGGACAGGGGGTATTGAGCAGTTCTTC
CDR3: CATSRTGGIEQFF

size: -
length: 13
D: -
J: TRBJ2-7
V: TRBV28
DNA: TGTGCCAGCAGTTTTAGCCAGATGAGAGAGCAGTACTTC
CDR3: CASSFSQMREQYF

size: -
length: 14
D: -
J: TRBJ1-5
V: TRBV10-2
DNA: TGCGCCAGCAAACAGGGCTATAGCAATCAGCCCCAGCATTTT
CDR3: CASKQGYSNQPQHF

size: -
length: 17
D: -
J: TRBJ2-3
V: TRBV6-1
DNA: TGTGCCAGCAGTGAACCCCTGGAGGCATCTAGCACAGATACGCAGTATTTT
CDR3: CASSEPLEASSTDTQYF

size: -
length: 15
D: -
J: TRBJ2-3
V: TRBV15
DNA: TGTGCCACCGGGACCAGCTCGGCCTTTGGAGATACGCAGTATTTT
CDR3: CATGTSSAFGDTQYF

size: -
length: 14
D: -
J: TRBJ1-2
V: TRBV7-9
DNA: TGTGCCAGCAGCCACGGGGGGGTGAACTATGGCTACACCTTC
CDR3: CASSHGGVNYGYTF

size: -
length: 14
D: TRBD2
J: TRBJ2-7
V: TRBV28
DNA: TGTGCCAGCAGTTTTGAGTTAGCGGGGTACGAGCAGTACTTC
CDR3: CASSFELAGYEQYF

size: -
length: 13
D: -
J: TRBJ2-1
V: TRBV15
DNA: TGTGCCACCAGCAGAGATTGGGGGGCTGAGCAGTTCTTC
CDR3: CATSRDWGAEQFF

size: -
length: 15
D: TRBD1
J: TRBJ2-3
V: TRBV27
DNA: TGTGCCAGCAGTTCCGGGACAGGGTCTGCAGATACGCAGTATTTT
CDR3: CASSSGTGSADTQYF

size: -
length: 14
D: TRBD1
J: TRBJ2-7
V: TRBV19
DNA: TGTGCCAGTAGTCCGACCGGGACAGGGGGCTTGATGGACTTC
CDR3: CASSPTGTGGLMDF

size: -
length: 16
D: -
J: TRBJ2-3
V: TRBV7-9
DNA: TGTGCCAGCAGCTTATATCTTGCGGATAGCACAGATACGCAGTATTTT
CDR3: CASSLYLADSTDTQYF

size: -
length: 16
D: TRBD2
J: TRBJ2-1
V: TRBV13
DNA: TGTGCCAGCAGCTTACGAGCGGGAGGTCTCGGCAATGAGCAGTTCTTC
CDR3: CASSLRAGGLGNEQFF

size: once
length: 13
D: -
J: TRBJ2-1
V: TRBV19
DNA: TGTGCCAGCCAGCGCTCCCCATGGGATGAGCAGTTCTTC
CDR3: CASQRSPWDEQFF

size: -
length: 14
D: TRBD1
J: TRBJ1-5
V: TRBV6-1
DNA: TGTGCCAGCAGCGCTGACAGGGTCAATCAGCCCCAGCATTTT
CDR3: CASSADRVNQPQHF

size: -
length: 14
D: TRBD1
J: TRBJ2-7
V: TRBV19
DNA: TGTGCCAGTAGTATAGGGACAGGGGAATACGAGCAGTACTTC
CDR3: CASSIGTGEYEQYF

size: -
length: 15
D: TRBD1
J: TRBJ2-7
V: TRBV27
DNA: TGTGCCTGCAGTCTCGCCGGGACAGGGGGCTACGAGCAGTACTTC
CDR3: CACSLAGTGGYEQYF

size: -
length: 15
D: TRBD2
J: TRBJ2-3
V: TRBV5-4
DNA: TGTGCCAGCAGCGCTCCCGGGACTAGCCCAGATACGCAGTATTTT
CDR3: CASSAPGTSPDTQYF

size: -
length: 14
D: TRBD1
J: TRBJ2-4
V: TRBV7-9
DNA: TGTGCCAGCAGCCCTGGACAGGGGGAGAACATTCAGTACTTC
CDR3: CASSPGQGENIQYF

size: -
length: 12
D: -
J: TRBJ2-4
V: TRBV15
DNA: TGTGCCACCAGCGAGGATGCTAACATTCAGTACTTC
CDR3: CATSEDANIQYF

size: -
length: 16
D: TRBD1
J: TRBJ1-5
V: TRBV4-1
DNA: TGCGCCAGCAGCCCAGCCGACCCGACAGGGGGTCAGCCCCAGCATTTT
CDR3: CASSPADPTGGQPQHF

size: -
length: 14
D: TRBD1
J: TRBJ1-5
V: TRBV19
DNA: TGTGCCAGTACCTTGACAGGGGGCGGTCAGCCCCAGCATTTT
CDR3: CASTLTGGGQPQHF

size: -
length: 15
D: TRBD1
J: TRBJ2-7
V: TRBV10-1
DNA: TGCGCCAGCAGTGAGGCCGGGACAGGAGTCTACGAGCAGTACTTC
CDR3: CASSEAGTGVYEQYF

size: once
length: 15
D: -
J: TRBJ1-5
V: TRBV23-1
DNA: TGCGCCAGCAGTCCTACAGGGACCAGCAATCAGCCCCAGCATTTT
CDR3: CASSPTGTSNQPQHF

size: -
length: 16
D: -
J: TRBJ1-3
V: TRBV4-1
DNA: TGCGCCAGCAGCCAAGATTCTCAGGGCTCTGGAAACACCATATATTTT
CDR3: CASSQDSQGSGNTIYF

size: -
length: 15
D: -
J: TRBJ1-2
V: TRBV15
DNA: TGTGCCACCAGCACAACGACACTTCCTAACTATGGCTACACCTTC
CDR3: CATSTTTLPNYGYTF

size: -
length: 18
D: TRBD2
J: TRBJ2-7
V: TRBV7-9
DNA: TGTGCCAGCAGCTTAGGTACTAGCGGGAGGCAAGGCCGATACGAGCAGTACTTC
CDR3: CASSLGTSGRQGRYEQYF

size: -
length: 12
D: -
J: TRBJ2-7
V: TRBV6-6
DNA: TGTGCCAGCAGTACGTTGGACTACGAGCAGTACTTC
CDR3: CASSTLDYEQYF

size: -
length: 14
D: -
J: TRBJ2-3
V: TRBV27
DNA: TGTGCCAGCAGCCCTGAGTTGAGTGGAGATACGCAGTATTTT
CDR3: CASSPELSGDTQYF

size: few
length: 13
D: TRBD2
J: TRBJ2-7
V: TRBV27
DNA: TGTGCCACGCTTCCCCTAGCGGGAACCGAGCAGTACTTC
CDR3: CATLPLAGTEQYF

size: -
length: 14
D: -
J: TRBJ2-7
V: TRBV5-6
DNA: TGTGCCAGCAGCCTACGACAGACTCCCTACGAGCAGTACTTC
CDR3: CASSLRQTPYEQYF

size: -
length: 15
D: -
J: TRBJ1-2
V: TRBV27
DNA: TGTGCCAGCAGTTTAATGTCCGGCAGGGACTATGGCTACACCTTC
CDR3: CASSLMSGRDYGYTF

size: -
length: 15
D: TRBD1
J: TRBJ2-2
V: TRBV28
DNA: TGTGCCATTGAGATCCGGGACAGGCACACCGGGGAGCTGTTTTTT
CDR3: CAIEIRDRHTGELFF

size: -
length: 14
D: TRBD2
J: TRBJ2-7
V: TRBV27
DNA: TGTGCCAGCCGCCTAGCGGGAGGTAATTACGAGCAGTACTTC
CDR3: CASRLAGGNYEQYF

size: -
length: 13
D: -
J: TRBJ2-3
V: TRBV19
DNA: TGTGCCAGTAAGGTCAGAGGCACAGATACGCAGTATTTT
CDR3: CASKVRGTDTQYF

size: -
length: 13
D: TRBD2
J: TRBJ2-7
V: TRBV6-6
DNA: TGTGCCAGCGCCGGGGGGGAGTCCTACGAGCAGTACTTC
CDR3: CASAGGESYEQYF

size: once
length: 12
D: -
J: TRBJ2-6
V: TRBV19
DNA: TGTGCCGTTAGTGGTGGGGCCAACGTCCTGACTTTC
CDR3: CAVSGGANVLTF

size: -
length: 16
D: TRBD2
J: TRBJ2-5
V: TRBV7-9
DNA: TGTGCCAGCAGCTTAGTAGGGGAGGGAACTAGAGAGACCCAGTACTTC
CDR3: CASSLVGEGTRETQYF

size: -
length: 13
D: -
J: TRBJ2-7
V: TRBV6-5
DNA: TGTGCCAGCAGTTACTCGAGGGGGGCCGAGCAGTACTTC
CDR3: CASSYSRGAEQYF

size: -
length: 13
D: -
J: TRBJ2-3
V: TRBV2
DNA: TGTGCCAGCAGCGTCGGGGGCGCAGATACGCAGTATTTT
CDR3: CASSVGGADTQYF

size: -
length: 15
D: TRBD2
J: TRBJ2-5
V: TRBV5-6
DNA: TGTGCCAGCATCTGGTCCATAGCGGGGCAAGAGACCCAGTACTTC
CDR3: CASIWSIAGQETQYF

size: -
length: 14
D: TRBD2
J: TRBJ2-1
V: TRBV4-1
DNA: TGCGCCAGCAGCCACCCGGGACTAGCTGCGGAGCAGTTCTTC
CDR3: CASSHPGLAAEQFF

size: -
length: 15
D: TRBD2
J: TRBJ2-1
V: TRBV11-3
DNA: TGTGCCAGCAGCTCCATAAGGACTAGCGTCAATGAGCAGTTCTTC
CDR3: CASSSIRTSVNEQFF

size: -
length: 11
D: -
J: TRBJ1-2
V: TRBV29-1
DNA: TGCAGCGTTGTTTCAGGGTATGGCTACACCTTC
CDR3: CSVVSGYGYTF

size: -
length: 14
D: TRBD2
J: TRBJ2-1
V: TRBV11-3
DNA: TGTGCCAGCAGCTTAGGCAGACTAGCCAATGAGCAGTTCTTC
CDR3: CASSLGRLANEQFF